Below are 27 T cell receptor beta chains sequenced from a single sample in a study of Ad26.COV2.S vaccination and SARS-CoV-2 variants. Measured with immunoSEQ multiplex PCR; TCRdb has only the in-frame clones, and not every one. Found here are roughly 390,000 clones, about 85% of them singletons; the top ten hold more than 3%. As for treatment: approximately 18 received Ad26.COV2.S at low or high dose, single or two shots; roughly 5 received placebo; per-sample allocation not given. Collection of the samples took place on day 63 after the first injection of vaccine or placebo. The sample was peripheral blood, taken in a trial of Ad26.COV2.S vaccine versus placebo. All receptors derive from a person aged 18-60 years who received the Ad26.COV2.S COVID-19 vaccine or a placebo.

DNA for the CDR3: TGTGCCAGCAGAACTGGGGGGAACACTGAAGCTTTCTTT. It specifies CASRTGGNTEAFF. The chain carries TRBV27 and TRBJ1-1; the D gene is possibly TRBD1 (5 bases). Germline V CDR1 and CDR2: MNHEY, SMNVEV (reference sequence). The CDR3 totals 13 residues. The V gene lost 6 bases and the J gene lost 1 base, with 9 bases spanning the gap.

V is TRBV15 and J is TRBJ2-1; D is uncertain. Trimming shortened V by 3 bases and J by 6 bases, and 15 bases separated the two germline ends. Germline values: CDR1 LNHNV, CDR2 YYDKDF (reference sequence). This CDR3 comprises 15 residues. CDR3 loop: CATSSAVPGGNEQFF. The CDR3 coding sequence is TGTGCCACCAGCAGCGCTGTCCCAGGCGGCAATGAGCAGTTCTTC.

This chain joins TRBV7-2 and TRBJ1-6; tentatively, D is TRBD1 (5 bases). Trimming pared 1 base from V and 10 bases from J, leaving 8 bases between. Germline loops: CDR1 SGHTA, CDR2 FQGNSA. This CDR3 comprises 13 residues. The CDR3 protein is CASSLDGGSPLHF. The CDR3 DNA reads TGTGCCAGCAGCTTAGATGGGGGATCACCCCTCCACTTT.

This clone is a singleton in its sample. The rearrangement joins TRBV18 to TRBJ1-3, with 9 bases fitting TRBD1. This CDR3 is 18 amino acids long. The germline gives CDR1 KGHSH, CDR2 LQKENI. J gave up 2 bases and V 5 bases, and 13 bases lay outside the gene matches. This CDR3 reads CASSTKPRTGETGNTIYF. CDR3 bases: TGTGCCAGCTCAACCAAACCTCGGACAGGGGAGACTGGAAACACCATATATTTT.

The J gene is TRBJ2-7, the V gene TRBV7-8; D ambiguous. Trimming stripped 1 base from V and 5 bases from J, with 9 bases between. The CDR3 has 13 amino acids. Germline-derived CDR1 and CDR2 are SGHVS and FQNEAQ. CDR3 protein: CASSLVSTHEQYF. The CDR3 nucleotides read TGTGCCAGCAGCTTAGTATCCACTCACGAGCAGTACTTC.

This clone has only one observation. The rearrangement uses TRBV7-9 and TRBJ2-5, with TRBD1 matching 7 bases. Germline-derived CDR1 and CDR2 are SEHNR and FQNEAQ (reference sequence). This CDR3 spans 14 amino acids. The junction had 6 bases not matched to a gene; V was cut back by 5 bases and J by 3 bases. CDR3 nucleotides: TGTGCCAGCAGCCCCCGGACAGGAAAAGAGACCCAGTACTTC. It yields the protein CASSPRTGKETQYF.

The rearrangement uses TRBV6-2 or TRBV6-3 and TRBJ1-2; D is ambiguous. Trimming took 0 bases from V and 8 from J, leaving 13 bases between them. In germline, CDR1 is MNHEY, CDR2 SVGEGT. This CDR3 has 14 residues. Here the CDR3 reads CASSYSALGDGYTF. The CDR3 nucleotides are TGTGCCAGCAGTTACTCGGCTTTGGGTGACGGCTACACCTTC.

V usage is TRBV6-2 or TRBV6-3 and J usage is TRBJ2-5, with TRBD2 matching over 11 bases. Germline V gene sequence: CDR1 MNHEY, CDR2 SVGEGT. The CDR3 runs 15 residues. V was clipped by 6 bases and J by 5 bases; unmatched bases: 8. DNA for the CDR3: TGTGCCAGCAGCTTCATAGCGGGGGGGCTCGAGACCCAGTACTTC. This encodes CASSFIAGGLETQYF.

The V call is TRBV18, the J call TRBJ2-7; 9 nucleotides match TRBD1. This CDR3 region has 15 residues. Germline CDR1 is KGHSH and CDR2 is LQKENI. With V trimmed by 2 bases and J by 4 bases, 6 bases remained unmatched. The CDR3 DNA is TGTGCCAGCTCACCAGGGGGGACAGGGCTATACGAGCAGTACTTC. This codes for CASSPGGTGLYEQYF. Full variable domain (remainder filled in from reference TRBV18 and TRBJ2-7): NAGVMQNPRHLVRRRGQEARLRCSPMKGHSHVYWYRQLPEEGLKFMVYLQKENIIDESGMPKERFSAEFPKEGPSILRIQQVVRGDSAAYFCASSPGGTGLYEQYFGPGTRLTVT.

V usage is TRBV4-3 and J usage is TRBJ2-3, with 8 bases matching TRBD2. Trimming at V came to 4 bases and at J to 2 bases, leaving 5 bases not matched to a gene. Germline-derived CDR1 and CDR2 are LGHNA and YSLEER. The CDR3 contains 15 residues. The CDR3 reads CASSLRAGVTDTQYF. The CDR3 bases are TGCGCCAGCAGCCTAAGAGCGGGAGTCACAGATACGCAGTATTTT.

The V gene is TRBV15, the J gene TRBJ2-7, with D uncertain. V lost 0 bases and J lost 0, with 12 bases in between. The germline V gene has CDR1 LNHNV and CDR2 YYDKDF (reference sequence). This CDR3 is 16 amino acids long. The CDR3 spells CATSREYGSGSYEQYF. The CDR3 coding sequence is TGTGCCACCAGCAGAGAGTACGGGTCGGGCTCCTACGAGCAGTACTTC.

This clone was counted a few times. The gene calls are TRBV5-8 and TRBJ2-5; D assignment may be TRBD1 or TRBD2 (5 bases each). CDR1 is SGHTS, CDR2 YDEGEE, per germline. The V gene lost 4 bases and the J gene lost 5 bases, with 9 bases spanning the gap. CDR3 length: 12 residues. The CDR3 DNA reads as TGTGCCAGCAGCAGAAGGGACGAGACCCAGTACTTC. This sequence encodes CASSRRDETQYF. The full variable domain, rest sourced from reference TRBV5-8 and TRBJ2-5, is EAGVTQSPTHLIKTRGQQATLRCSPISGHTSVYWYQQALGLGLQFLLWYDEGEERNRGNFPPRFSGRQFPNYSSELNVNALELEDSALYLCASSRRDETQYFGPGTRLLVL.

The chain uses TRBV7-9 and TRBJ2-1; D tentatively fits TRBD1 or TRBD2 (5 bases each). Germline assignment: CDR1 SEHNR and CDR2 FQNEAQ (reference sequence). Deletions cut 5 bases from V and 5 bases from J, with 19 bases between. CDR3 length: 16 amino acids. The CDR3 sequence: CASSTLRVGVHNEQFF. DNA for the CDR3: TGTGCCAGCAGCACTCTGAGGGTGGGGGTCCACAATGAGCAGTTCTTC.

The chain couples TRBV2 to TRBJ2-1; TRBD2 aligns across 14 bases. This CDR3 is built from 15 residues. In germline, CDR1 is SNHLY, CDR2 FYNNEI. Trimming took 3 bases from V and 10 from J; bases not matched to a gene: 5. The CDR3 loop is CASSETSGGAGEQFF. DNA of the CDR3: TGTGCCAGCAGTGAGACTAGCGGGGGGGCTGGGGAGCAGTTCTTC.

This sequence joins TRBV4-2 and TRBJ1-6; 7 nucleotides align to TRBD1. Germline CDR1 and CDR2: LGHNA and YNFKEQ. Trimming cost V 5 bases and J 7 bases; bases outside gene matches: 8. CDR3 length: 15 residues. CDR3: CASSSAGTENSPLHF. The CDR3 bases are TGTGCCAGCAGCTCTGCGGGGACAGAAAATTCACCCCTCCACTTT.

The J gene is TRBJ2-1, the V gene TRBV10-2, with 9 bases matching TRBD2. The CDR3 contains 15 residues. Germline CDR1 reads WSHSY; CDR2 reads SAAADI. The V gene end was trimmed by 6 bases and the J gene end by 0 bases; junction bases not matched to a gene: 3. CDR3 coding DNA: TGCGCCAGCAGACTAGCGGGCATCTCCTACAATGAGCAGTTCTTC. This gives the protein CASRLAGISYNEQFF.

This clone was observed a single time. The chain joins TRBV5-4 to TRBJ1-1; possibly TRBD1 for D (5 bases). Trimming left V 3 bases short and J 5 bases short, with 14 bases between. This CDR3 has 14 residues. Germline CDR1 is SGHNT and CDR2 is YYREEE (reference sequence). CDR3 amino acids: CASSSWVGGTEAFF. DNA of the CDR3: TGTGCCAGCAGCTCCTGGGTTGGGGGAACTGAAGCTTTCTTT. Drawing the rest from reference TRBV5-4 and TRBJ1-1, the complete variable domain is ETGVTQSPTHLIKTRGQQVTLRCSSQSGHNTVSWYQQALGQGPQFIFQYYREEENGRGNFPPRFSGLQFPNYSSELNVNALELDDSALYLCASSSWVGGTEAFFGQGTRLTVV.

V and J are TRBV20-1 and TRBJ1-1; 8 bases match TRBD1. Per the germline V gene, CDR1 is DFQATT and CDR2 is SNEGSKA (reference sequence). J gave up 5 bases and V 3 bases, and 8 bases lay outside the gene matches. CDR3 size: 14 residues. The DNA of the CDR3 is TGCAGTGCTAGTTCTCCAGGGGGCGGGACTGAAGCTTTCTTT. Its protein is CSASSPGGGTEAFF.

The genes are TRBV27 and TRBJ2-1; perhaps TRBD2 as D (6 bases). V shed 6 bases and J shed 8 bases, with 20 bases lying between them. Germline V gene sequence: CDR1 MNHEY, CDR2 SMNVEV (reference sequence). The CDR3 is 15 amino acids. The CDR3 region is CASSSAEGGIDEQFF. The CDR3 DNA follows: TGTGCCAGCAGCAGCGCCGAGGGAGGCATTGATGAGCAGTTCTTC.

The chain carries TRBV4-1 and TRBJ1-2; D may be TRBD1 (5 bases). The CDR3 consists of 16 residues. Germline V CDR1 and CDR2: MGHRA, YSYEKL. Trimming removed 4 bases from V and 6 bases from J, with 21 bases in between. CDR3 in amino acids: CASSPPGLEGADGYTF. The CDR3 DNA reads as TGCGCCAGCAGCCCCCCGGGGCTGGAAGGAGCGGATGGCTACACCTTC.

The V and J genes are TRBV29-1 and TRBJ2-2; TRBD2 matches 16 bases. Trimming at V came to 5 bases and at J to 8 bases, leaving 5 bases not matched to a gene. CDR3 size: 15 residues. In germline, CDR1 is SQVTM, CDR2 ANQGSEA. CDR3 DNA: TGCAGCGTTAAGGGACTAGCGGGGGGGCCGGGGGAGCTGTTTTTT. This sequence encodes CSVKGLAGGPGELFF.

This chain links TRBV3-1 (or the pseudogene TRBV3-2) with TRBJ2-2; D may be TRBD1 or TRBD2 (6 bases each). CDR1 is LGHDT and CDR2 is YNNKEL in the germline V gene (reference sequence). Trimming took 1 base from V and 4 from J, leaving 10 bases between them. CDR3 length: 15 amino acids. Written as DNA, the CDR3 is TGTGCCAGCAGCCAAGGGGGGGCCTCCACCGGGGAGCTGTTTTTT. Protein product: CASSQGGASTGELFF.

The V and J genes are TRBV19 and TRBJ1-1; D possibly corresponds to TRBD1 (5 bases). The germline V gene encodes CDR1 LNHDA and CDR2 SQIVND (reference sequence). Trimming took 7 bases from V and 6 from J, leaving 15 bases between them. This CDR3 is 13 amino acids long. The CDR3 coding sequence is TGTGCCAGTACCCCAAGCAGGGTTGCTGAAGCTTTCTTT. Translating it yields CASTPSRVAEAFF.

This clone has just a few counts. The rearrangement joins TRBV19 to TRBJ1-5; unclear D gene. The V end was cut by 5 bases, the J end by 1 base, with 9 bases between. The CDR3 has 14 residues. Germline CDR1 and CDR2: LNHDA and SQIVND (reference sequence). The CDR3 DNA reads as TGTGCCAGTAGTCCCATCAAGAGCAATCAGCCCCAGCATTTT. It is translated as CASSPIKSNQPQHF.

V and J are TRBV10-1 and TRBJ2-7, with TRBD1 as a possible D gene (6 bases). Germline values: CDR1 WNHNN, CDR2 SYGVQD (reference sequence). V lost 7 bases, J lost 5 bases, and 18 bases lay in between. CDR3 size: 14 residues. CDR3 coding DNA: TGCGCCAGCACCGGGCCAGGGGATGTCCACGAGCAGTACTTC. Its protein product is CASTGPGDVHEQYF.

The chain combines TRBV5-5 with TRBJ2-5, with 7 nucleotides matching TRBD1. Germline CDR1 SGHKS, CDR2 YYEKEE (reference sequence). The J segment lost 5 bases and the V segment lost 4 bases, leaving 11 bases of the junction unmatched. The CDR3 covers 15 residues. CDR3 in DNA: TGTGCCAGCAGCCAGTGGGACAGTTGGGGGGAGACCCAGTACTTC. It codes for CASSQWDSWGETQYF.

V usage is TRBV6-1 and J usage is TRBJ2-2; TRBD2 matches 9 bases. CDR1 is MNHNS and CDR2 is SASEGT in the germline V gene. There are 15 residues in the CDR3. V dropped 2 bases and J dropped 6; count of bases not matched to a gene: 4. CDR3 DNA: TGTGCCAGCAGTGAAAGTAGCGGGGGTGCCGGGGAGCTGTTTTTT. As protein: CASSESSGGAGELFF.